This T cell receptor (beta chain) was identified during a study of OX40 agonist ivuxolimab in advanced cancers. Overall study: Two cutaneous melanoma patients and one hepatocellular carcinoma patient, three in all, had partial responses.

Exclusion applied to patients with autoimmune disease history or systemic immunosuppression. Germline V gene sequence: CDR1 WSHSY, CDR2 SAAADI. The V gene end was trimmed by 0 bases and the J gene end by 4 bases; junction bases not matched to a gene: 12. CDR3 length: 18 amino acids. Assay: immunoSEQ multiplex PCR; the TCRdb copy retains only in-frame clones and omits some. Of around 19,000 clones in the sample, 86% were seen once. The specimen comprised CD4+ or CD8+ T cells sorted from blood, sampled in a trial of the OX40 agonist ivuxolimab. The chain employs TRBV10-2 and TRBJ2-1; 7 bases fit TRBD2. This TCR derives from an adult with an advanced solid tumor such as melanoma, head and neck, liver or kidney cancer. CDR3 nucleotides: TGCGCCAGCAGTGAGTCGTCGCCCGGACTAGGAGGGTACAATGAGCAGTTCTTC. Its protein product is CASSESSPGLGGYNEQFF.